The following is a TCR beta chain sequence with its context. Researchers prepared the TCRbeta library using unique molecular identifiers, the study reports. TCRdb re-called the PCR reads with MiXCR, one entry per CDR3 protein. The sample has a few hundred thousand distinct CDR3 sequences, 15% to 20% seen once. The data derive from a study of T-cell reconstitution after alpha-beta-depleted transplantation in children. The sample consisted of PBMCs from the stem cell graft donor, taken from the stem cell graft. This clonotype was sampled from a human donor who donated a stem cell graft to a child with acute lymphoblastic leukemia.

CDR3 in DNA: TGTGCCAGCAGGAGAATCCGGGACGGTCCCTACGAGCAGTACTTC. Translated: CASRRIRDGPYEQYF. The J gene is TRBJ2-7, the V gene TRBV6-1; TRBD1 or TRBD2 may be the D gene (5 bases each). The CDR3 spans 15 residues. With 6 bases removed from V and 2 bases from J, the gap between germline ends came to 17 bases. Germline values: CDR1 MNHNS, CDR2 SASEGT.